Following are 25 T cell receptor beta chains from one sample sequenced in a study of shared clonotypes between healthy human individuals. Profiled with immunoSEQ multiplex PCR; TCRdb holds only in-frame clones, not every one. This sample has about 1.5 million clones, with 95% to 99% found just once. Sequencing used naive CD4+ T cells sorted from blood. Noted subset: CD45RA+ positively selected. All receptors come from a man under 40 in good health.

Comment on this clone: Other DNA sequences of this sample code for an identical CDR3. V and J are TRBV18 and TRBJ2-3; D is ambiguous. The CDR3 loop spans 11 amino acids. Trimming cost V 3 bases and J 5 bases, with 3 bases left between them. The germline V gene encodes CDR1 KGHSH and CDR2 LQKENI. CDR3 DNA sequence: TGTGCCAGCTCACCGGGAGATACGCAGTATTTT. It specifies CASSPGDTQYF. Variable domain in full (rest from reference TRBV18 and TRBJ2-3): NAGVMQNPRHLVRRRGQEARLRCSPMKGHSHVYWYRQLPEEGLKFMVYLQKENIIDESGMPKERFSAEFPKEGPSILRIQQVVRGDSAAYFCASSPGDTQYFGPGTRLTVL.

This clone was detected once. In DNA form, the CDR3 reads TGTGCCTGGAGTGCCCTCCTGACTAGCGGGGATACCGGGGAGCTGTTTTTT. This codes for CAWSALLTSGDTGELFF. The J gene is TRBJ2-2, the V gene TRBV30; TRBD2 agrees at 11 bases. Per the germline V gene, CDR1 is GTSNPN and CDR2 is SVGIG (reference sequence). The V and J ends lost 1 base and 5 bases, in that order; junction bases with no gene match: 9. CDR3 size: 17 residues.

J is TRBJ2-5 and V is TRBV18; TRBD1 matches 8 bases. From germline, CDR1 is KGHSH and CDR2 LQKENI. CDR3 length equals 14 residues. V dropped 5 bases and J dropped 5; count of bases not matched to a gene: 7. The CDR3 region is CASSSDRGGETQYF. For the CDR3, the DNA is TGTGCCAGCTCAAGCGACAGGGGAGGCGAGACCCAGTACTTC.

In this sample, this clone turned up once. V gene TRBV19 combines with J gene TRBJ2-2; 7 bases line up with TRBD2. The CDR3 consists of 18 residues. CDR1 is LNHDA and CDR2 is SQIVND in the germline V gene (reference sequence). The V and J ends lost 6 bases and 9 bases, in that order; junction bases with no gene match: 22. The CDR3 here is CASRGGLAAANRDRELFF. The CDR3, as DNA: TGTGCCAGTAGGGGAGGCCTAGCGGCCGCAAACCGGGACCGGGAGCTGTTTTTT. Looking up the rest from reference TRBV19 and TRBJ2-2 gives the full variable domain: DGGITQSPKYLFRKEGQNVTLSCEQNLNHDAMYWYRQDPGQGLRLIYYSQIVNDFQKGDIAEGYSVSREKKESFPLTVTSAQKNPTAFYLCASRGGLAAANRDRELFFGEGSRLTVL.

The chain recombines TRBV5-1 with TRBJ2-7; 10 bases fit TRBD1. The CDR3 has 14 residues. The germline gives CDR1 SGHRS, CDR2 YFSETQ. The junction had 7 bases not matched to a gene; V was cut back by 4 bases and J by 6 bases. The CDR3 region is CASSQGQGVTEQYF. The DNA for the CDR3 is TGCGCCAGCAGCCAAGGACAGGGGGTAACCGAGCAGTACTTC.

The chain carries TRBV5-1 and TRBJ2-3; tentatively, D is TRBD2 (6 bases). The V and J ends lost 2 bases and 1 base respectively, with 11 bases between them. This CDR3 is built from 15 residues. The germline CDR1 and CDR2 sequences are SGHRS and YFSETQ. Here the CDR3 reads CASSFFASGTDTQYF. For the CDR3, the DNA is TGCGCCAGCAGCTTCTTTGCTAGCGGCACAGATACGCAGTATTTT.

This chain uses TRBV5-6 with TRBJ1-2; D not certain. CDR1 is SGHDT, CDR2 YYEEEE, per germline. Trimming shortened V by 3 bases and J by 3 bases, and 15 bases separated the two germline ends. The CDR3 is made up of 15 amino acids. CDR3 nucleotides: TGTGCCAGCAGCTGGGGTATCCAGGCGGACTATGGCTACACCTTC. Its translation: CASSWGIQADYGYTF.

On this clone itself: The sample contains more than one DNA sequence encoding this CDR3. The chain links TRBV28 to TRBJ2-7; possible D gene TRBD1, 7 bases. The CDR3 has 14 amino acids. The germline CDR1 and CDR2 sequences are MDHEN and SYDVKM. V was shortened by 3 bases and J by 2 bases, with 11 bases between the two germline ends. The CDR3 protein is CASSLARGAYEQYF. DNA for the CDR3: TGTGCCAGCAGTTTGGCCAGGGGGGCCTACGAGCAGTACTTC.

This chain connects TRBV4-3 to TRBJ1-4; 9 positions agree with TRBD1. The CDR3 is 16 amino acids. Germline-derived CDR1 and CDR2 are LGHNA and YSLEER. V shed 2 bases, J shed 7 bases, and the junction held 8 bases outside the gene matches. CDR3 nucleotide sequence: TGCGCCAGCAGCCAAAATACCGGACAGGGGAGTGAAAAACTGTTTTTT. Amino acids: CASSQNTGQGSEKLFF.

The chain links TRBV11-3 to TRBJ2-1; TRBD1 agrees at 8 bases. The CDR3 covers 16 residues. Germline CDR1 SGHNT, CDR2 YENEEA. With 1 base clipped from V and 4 bases from J, the junction kept 6 bases outside the gene matches. CDR3 loop: CASSLGRDRPYNEQFF. CDR3 in DNA: TGTGCCAGCAGCTTAGGACGGGACAGGCCTTACAATGAGCAGTTCTTC.

The chain links TRBV5-1 to TRBJ1-2, with D uncertain. Per the germline V gene, CDR1 is SGHRS and CDR2 is YFSETQ. This CDR3 comprises 14 residues. Between the trimmed V and J ends, which lost 4 bases and 0 bases, there was a span of 10 bases. CDR3: CASSHPGTNYGYTF. The DNA for the CDR3 is TGCGCCAGCAGCCACCCGGGAACTAACTATGGCTACACCTTC. The full variable domain, with the rest looked up from reference TRBV5-1 and TRBJ1-2, is KAGVTQTPRYLIKTRGQQVTLSCSPISGHRSVSWYQQTPGQGLQFLFEYFSETQRNKGNFPGRFSGRQFSNSRSEMNVSTLELGDSALYLCASSHPGTNYGYTFGSGTRLTVV.

The chain combines TRBV2 with TRBJ2-2, with 10 bases fitting TRBD1. Germline V lookup: CDR1 SNHLY, CDR2 FYNNEI. After removal of 7 bases from V and 5 bases from J, the junction contained 7 bases not matched to a gene. The CDR3 consists of 15 residues. CDR3 sequence (DNA): TGTGCCAGCAAAGTTGGGACAGGGGAAACCGGGGAGCTGTTTTTT. It yields the protein CASKVGTGETGELFF.

The chain has TRBV10-3 and TRBJ2-2; weak D call: TRBD1 (6 bases). V lost 2 bases and J lost 6, with 16 bases in between. CDR1 and CDR2 from the germline V gene are ENHRY and SYGVKD. The CDR3 has 16 amino acids. The chain's CDR3 is CAISEGGRVPAGELFF. The CDR3 DNA reads as TGTGCCATCAGTGAGGGGGGCAGAGTTCCGGCCGGGGAGCTGTTTTTT.

The J gene is TRBJ2-7, the V gene TRBV2, with 11 bases matching TRBD1. CDR3 length: 15 amino acids. J was trimmed by 3 bases and V by 6 bases; bases with no gene match: 7. Germline values: CDR1 SNHLY, CDR2 FYNNEI. CDR3 DNA: TGTGCCAGCAGGTCAGGGACAGGGGGTTACTACGAGCAGTACTTC. Translating it yields CASRSGTGGYYEQYF.

The chain has TRBV29-1 and TRBJ2-3, with D possibly matching TRBD2 (7 bases). The CDR3 covers 15 residues. Germline CDR1 and CDR2: SQVTM and ANQGSEA. Trimming removed 2 bases at V and 1 base at J, with 13 bases between. CDR3 coding DNA: TGCAGCGTTGAATGGGGGGGCCGGGGCACAGATACGCAGTATTTT. It yields the protein CSVEWGGRGTDTQYF.

The rearrangement joins TRBV9 to TRBJ1-5, with D tentatively TRBD1 (6 bases). Germline CDR1 and CDR2: SGDLS and YYNGEE. CDR3 length: 17 amino acids. With 4 bases removed from V and 0 bases from J, the gap between germline ends came to 17 bases. In DNA, the CDR3 is TGTGCCAGCAGCCCCCGGCGGGACACCTATAGCAATCAGCCCCAGCATTTT. This encodes CASSPRRDTYSNQPQHF.

The V call is TRBV27, the J call TRBJ2-7, with a tentative D call TRBD2 (5 bases). V was trimmed by 4 bases and J by 5 bases, leaving 12 bases between them. This CDR3 has 13 amino acids. Germline V CDR1 and CDR2: MNHEY, SMNVEV (reference sequence). The CDR3 is CASSYGELDEQYF. CDR3 coding DNA: TGTGCCAGCAGTTACGGGGAGTTGGACGAGCAGTACTTC.

Only one count was recorded for this clone. The rearrangement uses TRBV5-1 and TRBJ1-2; tentatively, D is TRBD1 (5 bases). V was trimmed by 3 bases and J by 7 bases, leaving 16 bases between them. The CDR3 consists of 14 residues. Germline values: CDR1 SGHRS, CDR2 YFSETQ. As DNA, the CDR3 is TGCGCCAGCAGCTCCCCCGGGACCTACACTGGCTACACCTTC. This codes for CASSSPGTYTGYTF.

The chain joins TRBV7-3 to TRBJ2-1, with 15 bases aligning to TRBD2. From germline, CDR1 is SGHTA and CDR2 FQGTGA. This CDR3 has 17 residues. V dropped 1 base and J dropped 7; count of bases not matched to a gene: 5. The chain's CDR3 is CASSLNWGTSGRNEQFF. CDR3 nucleotide sequence: TGTGCCAGCAGCTTAAATTGGGGGACTAGCGGGAGGAATGAGCAGTTCTTC.

A single count supports this clone. The genes are TRBV5-1 and TRBJ2-1; 15 bases are shared with TRBD2. Germline-derived CDR1 and CDR2 are SGHRS and YFSETQ. The length of the CDR3 is 19 residues. V shed 2 bases, J shed 6 bases, and the junction held 12 bases outside the gene matches. The CDR3 reads CASSFGLAGGRAPSNEQFF. The CDR3 bases are TGCGCCAGCAGCTTTGGACTAGCGGGAGGGAGGGCCCCCTCCAATGAGCAGTTCTTC.

In its sample, this clone was seen once. The chain joins TRBV5-6 to TRBJ1-1; tentatively, D is TRBD1 (5 bases). This CDR3 region has 15 residues. The V gene lost 6 bases and the J gene lost 5 bases, with 20 bases spanning the gap. Germline V gene sequence: CDR1 SGHDT, CDR2 YYEEEE. The CDR3 DNA reads TGTGCCAGCACCGACTGGGGCGCCGTGGGGACTGAAGCTTTCTTT. Encoded protein: CASTDWGAVGTEAFF. Together with reference TRBV5-6 and TRBJ1-1, the CDR3 gives the full variable domain: DAGVTQSPTHLIKTRGQQVTLRCSPKSGHDTVSWYQQALGQGPQFIFQYYEEEERQRGNFPDRFSGHQFPNYSSELNVNALLLGDSALYLCASTDWGAVGTEAFFGQGTRLTVV.

The rearrangement joins TRBV2 to TRBJ2-1; 10 nucleotides agree with TRBD2. The V and J ends lost 8 bases and 8 bases, in that order; junction bases with no gene match: 15. There are 16 residues in the CDR3. Germline values: CDR1 SNHLY, CDR2 FYNNEI. Here the CDR3 reads CASGSVPSGSTDEQFF. The DNA of the CDR3 is TGTGCCAGCGGTAGTGTACCTAGCGGGAGCACCGATGAGCAGTTCTTC.

The rearrangement uses TRBV19 and TRBJ2-4, with 8 bases that match TRBD1. Germline V gene data show CDR1 as LNHDA and CDR2 as SQIVND (reference sequence). This CDR3 comprises 14 residues. Trimming removed 6 bases from V and 6 bases from J; junction bases left unmatched: 7. In nucleotides, the CDR3 is TGTGCCAGTAGCATCGACAGGGGTGGAAACATTCAGTACTTC. Translation gives CASSIDRGGNIQYF.

V is TRBV9 and J is TRBJ1-2, with 11 bases matching TRBD1. Losses at the gene ends were 4 bases for V and 3 bases for J; bases not matched to a gene: 5. Per the germline V gene, CDR1 is SGDLS and CDR2 is YYNGEE. The CDR3 runs 15 residues. The CDR3 sequence is CASSPGTGGDYGYTF. CDR3 nucleotide sequence: TGTGCCAGCAGCCCCGGGACAGGGGGGGACTATGGCTACACCTTC. Variable domain in full (rest from reference TRBV9 and TRBJ1-2): DSGVTQTPKHLITATGQRVTLRCSPRSGDLSVYWYQQSLDQGLQFLIQYYNGEERAKGNILERFSAQQFPDLHSELNLSSLELGDSALYFCASSPGTGGDYGYTFGSGTRLTVV.

The V call is TRBV14, the J call TRBJ2-7; the D gene is possibly TRBD1 (5 bases). The germline V and J ends were trimmed by 0 bases and 4 bases, with 10 bases remaining between them. Germline V gene lookup returns CDR1 SGHDN and CDR2 FVKESK. The CDR3 contains 14 residues. Written as DNA, the CDR3 is TGTGCCAGCAGCCAAGATTTAGGGGCGTACGAGCAGTACTTC. Translation: CASSQDLGAYEQYF.